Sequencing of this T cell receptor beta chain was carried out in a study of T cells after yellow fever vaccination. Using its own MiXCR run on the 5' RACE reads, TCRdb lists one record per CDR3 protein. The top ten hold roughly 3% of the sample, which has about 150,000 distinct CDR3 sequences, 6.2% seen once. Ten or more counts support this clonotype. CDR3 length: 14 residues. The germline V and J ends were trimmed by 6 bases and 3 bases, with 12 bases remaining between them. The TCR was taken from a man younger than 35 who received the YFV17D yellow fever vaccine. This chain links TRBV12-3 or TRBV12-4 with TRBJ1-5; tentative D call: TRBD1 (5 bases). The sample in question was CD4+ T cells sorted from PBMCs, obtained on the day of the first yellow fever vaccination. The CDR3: CASRGGSDNQPQHF. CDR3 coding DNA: TGTGCCAGCAGGGGGGGGAGTGACAATCAGCCCCAGCATTTT.